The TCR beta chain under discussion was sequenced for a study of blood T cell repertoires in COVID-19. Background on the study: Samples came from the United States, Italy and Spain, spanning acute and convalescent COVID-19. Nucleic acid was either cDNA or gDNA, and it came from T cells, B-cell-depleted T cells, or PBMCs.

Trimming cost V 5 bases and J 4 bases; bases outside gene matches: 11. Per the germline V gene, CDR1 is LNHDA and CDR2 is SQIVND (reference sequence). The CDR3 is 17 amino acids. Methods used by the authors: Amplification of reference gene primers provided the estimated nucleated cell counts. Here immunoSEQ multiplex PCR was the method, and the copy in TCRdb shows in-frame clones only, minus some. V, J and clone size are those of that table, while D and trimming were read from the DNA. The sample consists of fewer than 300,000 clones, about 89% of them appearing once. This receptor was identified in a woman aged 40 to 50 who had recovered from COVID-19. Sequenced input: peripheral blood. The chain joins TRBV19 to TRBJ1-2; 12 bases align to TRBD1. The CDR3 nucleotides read TGTGCCAGTAGTGTGGGGACAGGGGGCCGAGAACTCTATGGCTACACCTTC. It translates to CASSVGTGGRELYGYTF.